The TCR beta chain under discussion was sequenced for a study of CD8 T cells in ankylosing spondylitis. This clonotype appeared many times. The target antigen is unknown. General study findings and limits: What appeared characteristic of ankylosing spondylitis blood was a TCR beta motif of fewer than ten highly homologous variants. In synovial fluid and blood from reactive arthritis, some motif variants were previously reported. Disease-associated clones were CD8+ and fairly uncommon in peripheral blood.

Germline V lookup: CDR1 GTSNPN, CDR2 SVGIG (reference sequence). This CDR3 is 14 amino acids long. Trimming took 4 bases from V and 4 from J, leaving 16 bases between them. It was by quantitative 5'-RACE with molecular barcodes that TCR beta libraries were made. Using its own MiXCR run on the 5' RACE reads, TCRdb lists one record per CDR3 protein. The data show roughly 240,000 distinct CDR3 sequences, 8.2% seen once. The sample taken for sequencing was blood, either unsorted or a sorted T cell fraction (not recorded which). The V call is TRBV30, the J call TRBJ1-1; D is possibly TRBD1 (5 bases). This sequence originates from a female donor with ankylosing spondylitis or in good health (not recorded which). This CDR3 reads CAWTPGGGITEAFF. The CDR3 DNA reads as TGTGCCTGGACCCCGGGTGGGGGGATCACTGAAGCTTTCTTT.